One and the same sample provided the 21 T cell receptor beta chains below, sequenced in a study of T-cell reconstitution after alpha-beta-depleted transplantation in children. TCRbeta library preparation incorporated unique molecular identifiers. Each CDR3 protein is one row after TCRdb ran MiXCR on the PCR reads. The table lists more than 500,000 distinct CDR3 sequences, more than 9.5% of them singletons. The specimen was PBMCs, mostly from graft donor cells, collected 180 days after TCRalphabeta/CD19-depleted stem cell transplant. These receptors all come from a female patient aged 2-15 years who had a stem cell transplant for aplastic anemia, so the T cells may come from the graft donor.

J is TRBJ1-1 and V is TRBV27; tentative D call: TRBD1 (6 bases). CDR3 size: 15 residues. The V gene lost 6 bases and the J gene lost 4 bases, with 18 bases spanning the gap. Germline CDR1 MNHEY, CDR2 SMNVEV (reference sequence). The CDR3 nucleotides are TGTGCCAGCAGGCCCCCACAGGGCCGGGGCACTGAAGCTTTCTTT. It translates to CASRPPQGRGTEAFF.

CDR3 region: CASSPPISETQYF. The DNA for the CDR3 is TGTGCCAGCTCACCACCGATTTCCGAGACCCAGTACTTC. The chain is built from TRBV18 and TRBJ2-5; D remains unclear. V dropped 0 bases and J dropped 5 bases, with 7 bases sitting between them. CDR1 and CDR2 (germline): KGHSH, LQKENI. CDR3 size: 13 residues.

This clonotype has more than one count but fewer than ten. The chain employs TRBV29-1 and TRBJ2-3; a possible D gene is TRBD2 (5 bases). Trimming removed 7 bases from V and 0 bases from J, with 11 bases in between. The germline CDR1 and CDR2 sequences are SQVTM and ANQGSEA. This CDR3 is built from 13 residues. CDR3 DNA: TGCAGCGGAAGCGGCCAGAGCACAGATACGCAGTATTTT. Protein sequence: CSGSGQSTDTQYF.

This clonotype was seen a few times. The CDR3 DNA sequence: TGTGCCAGCAGCTTAGTTTCTAGCGGACGACTGACTAGCTACGAGCAGTACTTC. It specifies CASSLVSSGRLTSYEQYF. The rearrangement joins TRBV11-2 to TRBJ2-7; 7 nucleotides align to TRBD2. The junction had 15 bases not matched to a gene; V was cut back by 1 base and J by 3 bases. Germline CDR1 SGHAT, CDR2 FQNNGV. The CDR3 sequence is 18 residues long.

The V gene is TRBV7-6, the J gene TRBJ2-6, with 7 bases matching TRBD1. J gave up 1 base and V 0 bases, and 6 bases lay outside the gene matches. This CDR3 has 18 amino acids. The germline V gene encodes CDR1 SGHVS and CDR2 FNYEAQ. The CDR3 DNA reads as TGTGCCAGCAGCTTAGCAGTCGCACAGGGGTCTGGGGCCAACGTCCTGACTTTC. Translation gives CASSLAVAQGSGANVLTF.

This clonotype was detected a few times. The chain links TRBV5-1 to TRBJ1-1, with 8 bases that match TRBD1. The trim removed 4 bases at V and 5 bases at J, leaving 4 bases unmatched. The CDR3 runs to 13 residues. The V gene's germline CDR1 is SGHRS and CDR2 YFSETQ. CDR3 bases: TGCGCCAGCAGCGTCAGGGGGCGAACTGAAGCTTTCTTT. The encoded protein is CASSVRGRTEAFF.

This chain uses TRBV4-2 with TRBJ2-2; 14 bases match TRBD2. The CDR3 loop spans 18 amino acids. The V gene's germline CDR1 is LGHNA and CDR2 YNFKEQ. The ends lost 1 base at V and 3 bases at J; junction bases unmatched: 4. In nucleotides, the CDR3 is TGTGCCAGCAGCCAAGGACTAGCGGGGGGGCGTGACACCGGGGAGCTGTTTTTT. Translation: CASSQGLAGGRDTGELFF.

The chain carries TRBV29-1 and TRBJ1-2; tentatively, D is TRBD1 (5 bases). Germline loops: CDR1 SQVTM, CDR2 ANQGSEA. The V end was cut by 3 bases, the J end by 2 bases, with 7 bases between. The CDR3 loop spans 12 amino acids. The CDR3 DNA reads as TGCAGCGTTGACGGGGGGAACTATGGCTACACCTTC. Its translation is CSVDGGNYGYTF.

This clonotype is a singleton in its sample. The chain is built from TRBV9 and TRBJ2-1, with 10 bases identical to TRBD2. Germline assignment: CDR1 SGDLS and CDR2 YYNGEE. Germline trimming cut 10 bases from V and 5 bases from J; bases unmatched to any gene: 18. CDR3 length: 17 amino acids. CDR3 bases: TGTGCCTGCTCCCTTGGGCCCCTAGCGGGAGTCCACAATGAGCAGTTCTTC. This translates into CACSLGPLAGVHNEQFF.

J is TRBJ1-1 and V is TRBV18; no firm D call. V lost 0 bases and J lost 2, with 10 bases in between. CDR1 is KGHSH, CDR2 LQKENI, per germline. The CDR3 consists of 15 residues. In DNA, the CDR3 is TGTGCCAGCTCACCACCGTCGGGGAGAAACACTGAAGCTTTCTTT. Amino acids: CASSPPSGRNTEAFF.

The chain joins TRBV11-2 to TRBJ2-6, with D possibly matching TRBD2 (6 bases). Trimming stripped 5 bases from V and 0 bases from J, with 17 bases between. Germline-derived CDR1 and CDR2 are SGHAT and FQNNGV. CDR3 length equals 18 residues. The CDR3 bases are TGTGCCAGCAGCCGGGACGGACTACAGCACTCTGGGGCCAACGTCCTGACTTTC. Residues: CASSRDGLQHSGANVLTF. Full variable domain (remainder filled in from reference TRBV11-2 and TRBJ2-6): EAGVAQSPRYKIIEKRQSVAFWCNPISGHATLYWYQQILGQGPKLLIQFQNNGVVDDSQLPKDRFSAERLKGVDSTLKIQPAKLEDSAVYLCASSRDGLQHSGANVLTFGAGSRLTVL.

A few counts support this clonotype. The genes are TRBV20-1 and TRBJ2-1; no definite D call. The CDR3 covers 12 residues. The germline CDR1 and CDR2 sequences are DFQATT and SNEGSKA (reference sequence). The germline V and J ends were trimmed by 6 bases and 12 bases, with 18 bases remaining between them. This chain's CDR3 is CSATDPPKAQFF. In DNA form, the CDR3 reads TGCAGTGCAACGGACCCCCCTAAGGCGCAGTTCTTC.

Note on this clonotype: The limits of the CDR3 on the DNA are not certain, so only TCRdb's listed CDR3 is given. The V gene is TRBV20-1, the J gene TRBJ2-3; the table calls TRBD2, which could not be checked here. The CDR3 region is 21 residues in length, termini included. Germline loops: CDR1 DFQATT, CDR2 SNEGSKA (reference sequence). Here the CDR3 reads CSARVTSSYEQYFGPGDTQYF.

In its sample, this clonotype was seen a few times. V gene TRBV5-1 combines with J gene TRBJ2-1; the D gene is possibly TRBD2 (6 bases). Germline V gene data show CDR1 as SGHRS and CDR2 as YFSETQ. Trimming shortened V by 4 bases and J by 8 bases, and 19 bases separated the two germline ends. CDR3 size: 15 residues. As DNA, the CDR3 is TGCGCCAGCAGCCCGGGGACTCTCAAGCGCGATGAGCAGTTCTTC. Translation gives CASSPGTLKRDEQFF.

This chain connects TRBV20-1 to TRBJ2-5; 8 nucleotides match TRBD1. CDR1 is DFQATT and CDR2 is SNEGSKA in the germline V gene (reference sequence). The CDR3 loop spans 12 amino acids. CDR3: CRADRGGETQYF. The CDR3 DNA is TGCAGGGCTGACAGGGGAGGAGAGACCCAGTACTTC.

This chain joins TRBV11-3 and TRBJ2-1; 13 bases align to TRBD2. The J segment lost 5 bases and the V segment lost 6 bases, leaving 4 bases of the junction unmatched. There are 15 residues in the CDR3. Per the germline V gene, CDR1 is SGHNT and CDR2 is YENEEA. The CDR3 sequence is CASRHTSGGDNEQFF. The CDR3 bases are TGTGCCAGCAGACACACTAGCGGGGGGGACAATGAGCAGTTCTTC.

This clonotype was counted a few times. The gene calls are TRBV5-1 and TRBJ2-2; TRBD1 might be the D (6 bases). CDR3 length: 15 residues. With 4 bases removed from V and 1 base from J, the gap between germline ends came to 11 bases. The germline CDR1 and CDR2 sequences are SGHRS and YFSETQ. The CDR3 coding sequence is TGCGCCAGCAGCCTACGGACAGTGAACACCGGGGAGCTGTTTTTT. It translates to CASSLRTVNTGELFF.

The V call is TRBV18, the J call TRBJ2-2, with 8 bases that match TRBD1. Germline trimming cut 2 bases from V and 4 bases from J; bases unmatched to any gene: 6. The CDR3 sequence is 16 residues long. Per germline, CDR1 KGHSH and CDR2 LQKENI. The CDR3 region has the DNA TGTGCCAGCTCACCAATCAGGACAGGGACCACCGGGGAGCTGTTTTTT. Its translation is CASSPIRTGTTGELFF.

The sample holds a few counts of this clonotype. The CDR3 protein is CASSLTRDRESEQFF. CDR3 nucleotides: TGTGCCAGCAGCTTAACTCGGGACAGGGAAAGTGAGCAGTTCTTC. J is TRBJ2-1 and V is TRBV7-3; 9 bases are a match to TRBD1. The CDR3 is 15 amino acids. Germline-derived CDR1 and CDR2 are SGHTA and FQGTGA. Trimming removed 0 bases from V and 9 bases from J; junction bases left unmatched: 6.

The chain combines TRBV6-5 with TRBJ1-1; D is unresolved. Trimming left V 2 bases short and J 3 bases short, with 10 bases between. This CDR3 has 14 amino acids. CDR1 MNHEY and CDR2 SVGAGI come from the germline V gene. In DNA, the CDR3 is TGTGCCAGCAGTTACAGTGGAAGTTACACTGAAGCTTTCTTT. Translated: CASSYSGSYTEAFF.

The chain uses TRBV5-8 and TRBJ1-5; 9 nucleotides agree with TRBD1. Per germline, CDR1 SGHTS and CDR2 YDEGEE. J lost 5 bases, V lost 4 bases, and 4 bases had no gene match. The CDR3 spans 14 residues. CDR3: CASSRRDRDQPQHF. The CDR3 DNA follows: TGTGCCAGCAGCCGCCGGGACAGGGATCAGCCCCAGCATTTT.